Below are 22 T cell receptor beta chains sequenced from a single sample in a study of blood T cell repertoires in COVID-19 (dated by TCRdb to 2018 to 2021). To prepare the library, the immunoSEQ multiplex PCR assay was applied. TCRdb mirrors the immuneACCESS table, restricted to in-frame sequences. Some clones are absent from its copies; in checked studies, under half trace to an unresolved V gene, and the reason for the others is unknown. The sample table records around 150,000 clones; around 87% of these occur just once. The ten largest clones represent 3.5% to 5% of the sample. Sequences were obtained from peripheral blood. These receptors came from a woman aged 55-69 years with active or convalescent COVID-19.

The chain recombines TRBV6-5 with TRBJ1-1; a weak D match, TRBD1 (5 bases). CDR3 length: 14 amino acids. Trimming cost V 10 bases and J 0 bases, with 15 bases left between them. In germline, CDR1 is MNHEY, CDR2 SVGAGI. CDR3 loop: CAIHTGGMNTEAFF. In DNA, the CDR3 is TGTGCCATCCACACCGGGGGAATGAACACTGAAGCTTTCTTT.

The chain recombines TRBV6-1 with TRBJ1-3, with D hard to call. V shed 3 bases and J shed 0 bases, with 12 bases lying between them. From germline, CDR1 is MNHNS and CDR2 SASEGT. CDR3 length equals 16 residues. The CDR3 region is CASSDRDTRSGNTIYF. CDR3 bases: TGTGCCAGCAGTGATCGCGACACCCGCTCTGGAAACACCATATATTTT.

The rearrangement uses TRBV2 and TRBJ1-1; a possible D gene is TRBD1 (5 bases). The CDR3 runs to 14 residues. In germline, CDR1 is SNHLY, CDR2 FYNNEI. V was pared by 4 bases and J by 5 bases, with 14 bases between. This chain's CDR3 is CASSGNWGGTEAFF. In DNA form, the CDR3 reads TGTGCCAGCAGTGGCAATTGGGGGGGGACTGAAGCTTTCTTT.

The CDR3 region is CSATGGGTDTQYF. CDR3 nucleotides: TGCAGCGCGACAGGGGGAGGCACAGATACGCAGTATTTT. This rearrangement joins TRBV29-1 to TRBJ2-3; TRBD1 matches 9 bases. Germline CDR1 reads SQVTM; CDR2 reads ANQGSEA. The CDR3 extends over 13 amino acids. V shed 7 bases and J 1 base; nucleotides not matched to a gene: 3.

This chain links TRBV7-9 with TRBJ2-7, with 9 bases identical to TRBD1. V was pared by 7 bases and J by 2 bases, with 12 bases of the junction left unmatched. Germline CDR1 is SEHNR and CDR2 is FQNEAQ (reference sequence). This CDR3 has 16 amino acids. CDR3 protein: CASNPEPGQGAYEQYF. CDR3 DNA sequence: TGTGCCAGCAACCCCGAACCGGGACAGGGTGCCTACGAGCAGTACTTC.

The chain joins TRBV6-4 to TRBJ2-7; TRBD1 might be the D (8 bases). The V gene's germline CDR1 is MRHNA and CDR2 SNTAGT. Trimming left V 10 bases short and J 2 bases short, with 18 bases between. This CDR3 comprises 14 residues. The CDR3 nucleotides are TGTGCCACACTACGACAGGGGACTACCTACGAGCAGTACTTC. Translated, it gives CATLRQGTTYEQYF.

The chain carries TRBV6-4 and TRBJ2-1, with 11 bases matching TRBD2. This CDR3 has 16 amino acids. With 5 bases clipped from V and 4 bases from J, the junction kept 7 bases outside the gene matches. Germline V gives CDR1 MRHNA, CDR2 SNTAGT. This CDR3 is CASSLTPSGGYNEQFF. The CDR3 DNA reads TGTGCCAGCAGTCTTACGCCTAGCGGGGGGTACAATGAGCAGTTCTTC.

The CDR3 sequence is CASSLARDQETQYF. CDR3 sequence (DNA): TGTGCCAGCAGCTTGGCCCGGGACCAAGAGACCCAGTACTTC. The chain has TRBV5-6 and TRBJ2-5; D call uncertain. This CDR3 has 14 residues. CDR1 is SGHDT and CDR2 is YYEEEE in the germline V gene. The V end lost 0 bases, the J end lost 0 bases, and 6 bases lay between the germline ends.

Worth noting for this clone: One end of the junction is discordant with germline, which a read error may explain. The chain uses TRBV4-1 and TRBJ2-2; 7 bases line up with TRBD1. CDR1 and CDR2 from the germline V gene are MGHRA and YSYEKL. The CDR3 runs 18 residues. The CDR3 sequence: CARSRFWGRGFSTGELFF. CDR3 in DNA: TGCGCCCGCAGCCGATTCTGGGGCAGGGGGTTCAGCACCGGGGAGCTGTTTTTT.

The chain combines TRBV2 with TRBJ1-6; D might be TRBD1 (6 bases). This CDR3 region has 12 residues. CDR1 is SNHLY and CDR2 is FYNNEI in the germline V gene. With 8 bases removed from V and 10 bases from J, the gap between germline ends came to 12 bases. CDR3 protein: CASSQGLSPLHF. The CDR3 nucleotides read TGTGCCAGCTCACAGGGCCTCTCACCCCTCCACTTT.

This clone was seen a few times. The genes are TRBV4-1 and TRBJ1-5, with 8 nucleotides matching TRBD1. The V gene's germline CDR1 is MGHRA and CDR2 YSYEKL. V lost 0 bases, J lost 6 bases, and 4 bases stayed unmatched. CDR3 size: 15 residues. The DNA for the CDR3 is TGCGCCAGCAGCCAAGATATGACAGGGGCTCAGCCCCAGCATTTT. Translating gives CASSQDMTGAQPQHF.

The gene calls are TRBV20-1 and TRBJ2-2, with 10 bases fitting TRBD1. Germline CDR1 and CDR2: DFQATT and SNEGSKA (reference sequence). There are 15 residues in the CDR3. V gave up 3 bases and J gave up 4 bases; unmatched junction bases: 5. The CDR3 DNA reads TGCAGTGCTAGTCTGACAGGGGGCAGCACCGGGGAGCTGTTTTTT. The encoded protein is CSASLTGGSTGELFF.

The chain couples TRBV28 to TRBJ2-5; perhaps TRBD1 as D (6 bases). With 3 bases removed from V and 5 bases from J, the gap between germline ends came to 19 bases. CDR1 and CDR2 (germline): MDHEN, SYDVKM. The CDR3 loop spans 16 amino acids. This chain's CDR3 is CASSFSSGGIWETQYF. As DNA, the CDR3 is TGTGCCAGCAGTTTTTCAAGTGGGGGCATCTGGGAGACCCAGTACTTC.

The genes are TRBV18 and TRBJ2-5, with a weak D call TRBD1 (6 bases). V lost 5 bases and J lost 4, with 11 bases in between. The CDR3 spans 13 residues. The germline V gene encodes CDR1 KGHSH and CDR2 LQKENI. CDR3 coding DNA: TGTGCCAGCTCAACGGGACACGGAGAGACCCAGTACTTC. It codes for CASSTGHGETQYF.

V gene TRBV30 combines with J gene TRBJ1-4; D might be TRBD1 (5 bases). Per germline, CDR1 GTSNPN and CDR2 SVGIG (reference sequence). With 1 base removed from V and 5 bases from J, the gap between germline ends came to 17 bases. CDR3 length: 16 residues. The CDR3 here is CAWSGGRVRTNEKLFF. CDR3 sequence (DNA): TGTGCCTGGAGTGGAGGCAGGGTCAGAACCAATGAAAAACTGTTTTTT. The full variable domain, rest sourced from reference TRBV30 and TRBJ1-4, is SQTIHQWPATLVQPVGSPLSLECTVEGTSNPNLYWYRQAAGRGLQLLFYSVGIGQISSEVPQNLSASRPQDRQFILSSKKLLLSDSGFYLCAWSGGRVRTNEKLFFGSGTQLSVL.

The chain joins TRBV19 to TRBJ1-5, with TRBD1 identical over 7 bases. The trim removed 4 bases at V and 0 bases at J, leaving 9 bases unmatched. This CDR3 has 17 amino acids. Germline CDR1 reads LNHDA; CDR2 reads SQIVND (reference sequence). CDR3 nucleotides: TGTGCCAGTAGTAAGGGACAGCCTCTATATAGCAATCAGCCCCAGCATTTT. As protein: CASSKGQPLYSNQPQHF. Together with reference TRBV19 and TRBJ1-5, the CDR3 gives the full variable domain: DGGITQSPKYLFRKEGQNVTLSCEQNLNHDAMYWYRQDPGQGLRLIYYSQIVNDFQKGDIAEGYSVSREKKESFPLTVTSAQKNPTAFYLCASSKGQPLYSNQPQHFGDGTRLSIL.

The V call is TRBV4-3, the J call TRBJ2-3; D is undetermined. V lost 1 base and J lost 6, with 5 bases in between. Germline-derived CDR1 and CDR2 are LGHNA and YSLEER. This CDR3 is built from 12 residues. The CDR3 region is CASSQVRDTQYF. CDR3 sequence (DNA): TGCGCCAGCAGCCAAGTCAGGGATACGCAGTATTTT.

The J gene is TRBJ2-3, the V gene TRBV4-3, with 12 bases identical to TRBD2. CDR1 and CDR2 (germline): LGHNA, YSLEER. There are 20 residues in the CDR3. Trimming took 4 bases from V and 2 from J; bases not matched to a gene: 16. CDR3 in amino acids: CASSRQLAGGLPYPTDTQYF. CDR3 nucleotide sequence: TGCGCCAGCAGCCGCCAACTAGCGGGGGGACTCCCGTACCCCACAGATACGCAGTATTTT.

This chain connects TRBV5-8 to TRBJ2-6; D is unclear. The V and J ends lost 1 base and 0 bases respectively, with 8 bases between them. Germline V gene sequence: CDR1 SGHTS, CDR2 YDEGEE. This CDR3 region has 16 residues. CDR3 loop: CASSLYLSSGANVLTF. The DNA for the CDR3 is TGTGCCAGCAGCTTGTATCTCAGCTCTGGGGCCAACGTCCTGACTTTC.

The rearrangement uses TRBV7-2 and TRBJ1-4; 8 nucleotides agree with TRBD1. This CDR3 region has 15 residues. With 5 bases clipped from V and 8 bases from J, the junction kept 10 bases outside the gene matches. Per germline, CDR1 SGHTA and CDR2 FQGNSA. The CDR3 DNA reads TGTGCCAGCAGCCCGAGGCAGGGGGCAGGCGAAAAACTGTTTTTT. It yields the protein CASSPRQGAGEKLFF.

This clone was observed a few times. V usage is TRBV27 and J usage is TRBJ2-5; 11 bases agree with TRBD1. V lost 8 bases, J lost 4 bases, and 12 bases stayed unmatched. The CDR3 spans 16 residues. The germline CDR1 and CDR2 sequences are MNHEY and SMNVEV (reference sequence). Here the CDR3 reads CASVSFRDRGTETQYF. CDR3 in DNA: TGTGCCAGCGTTTCCTTCCGGGACAGGGGGACAGAGACCCAGTACTTC.

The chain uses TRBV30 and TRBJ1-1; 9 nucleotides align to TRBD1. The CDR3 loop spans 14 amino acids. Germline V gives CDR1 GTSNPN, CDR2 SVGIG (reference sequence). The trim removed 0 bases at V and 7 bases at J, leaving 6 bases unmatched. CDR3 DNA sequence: TGTGCCTGGAGTGTACTACAGGGGGCTAGTGAAGCTTTCTTT. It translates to CAWSVLQGASEAFF.